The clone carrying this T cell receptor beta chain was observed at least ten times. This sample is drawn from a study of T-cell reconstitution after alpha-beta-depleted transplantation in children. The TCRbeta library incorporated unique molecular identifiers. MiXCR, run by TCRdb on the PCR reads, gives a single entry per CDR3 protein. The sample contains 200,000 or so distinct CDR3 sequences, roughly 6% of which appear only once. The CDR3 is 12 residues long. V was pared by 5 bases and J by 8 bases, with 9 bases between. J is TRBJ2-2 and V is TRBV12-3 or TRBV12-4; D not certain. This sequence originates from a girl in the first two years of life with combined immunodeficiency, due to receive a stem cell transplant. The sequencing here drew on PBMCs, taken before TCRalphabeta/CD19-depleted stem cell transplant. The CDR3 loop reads CASSPAHGELFF. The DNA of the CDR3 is TGTGCCAGCAGTCCGGCACATGGGGAGCTGTTTTTT.